The rows below give T cell receptor beta chains drawn from one sample of a study of OX40 agonist ivuxolimab in advanced cancers. Sequencing used immunoSEQ multiplex PCR; TCRdb keeps in-frame clones, though not all of them. This repertoire shows about 68,000 clones, 70% to 90% found once; its top ten account for roughly 0.7%. The sample here was CD4+ or CD8+ T cells sorted from blood, taken in a trial of the OX40 agonist ivuxolimab. The receptors were sampled from an adult with an advanced solid tumor such as melanoma, head and neck, liver or kidney cancer. Both conserved end residues are part of each CDR3. The order of the fields is clone size, J gene, D gene, V gene, CDR3 protein, CDR3 DNA. The D gene is left open where the match is weak. Only part of the rows carry a size: once, few, many, or a class if the clone is expanded.

size: .
J: TRBJ2-7
D: TRBD1
V: TRBV6-1
CDR3: CASWGQHTAVYEQYF
DNA: TGTGCCAGCTGGGGACAGCACACCGCAGTCTACGAGCAGTACTTC

size: .
J: TRBJ2-7
D: TRBD2
V: TRBV7-2
CDR3: CASSLVASGEYEQYF
DNA: TGTGCCAGCAGCTTGGTGGCTAGCGGGGAGTACGAGCAGTACTTC

size: few
J: TRBJ1-3
D: .
V: TRBV29-1
CDR3: CSVPGRGNTIYF
DNA: TGCAGCGTTCCCGGGAGAGGAAACACCATATATTTT

size: .
J: TRBJ2-7
D: .
V: TRBV4-3
CDR3: CASSRLAGPSYEQYF
DNA: TGCGCCAGCAGCCGCCTTGCGGGGCCTTCCTACGAGCAGTACTTC

size: once
J: TRBJ1-2
D: .
V: TRBV7-2
CDR3: CASSSSGAGGYTF
DNA: TGTGCCAGCAGCTCGTCCGGGGCGGGAGGCTACACCTTC

size: .
J: TRBJ2-5
D: TRBD2
V: TRBV27
CDR3: CASSLLSAGGDEETQYF
DNA: TGTGCCAGCAGTCTCTTATCAGCGGGGGGCGACGAAGAGACCCAGTACTTC

size: .
J: TRBJ1-4
D: TRBD1
V: TRBV5-1
CDR3: CASSRATGGSNEKLFF
DNA: TGCGCCAGCAGCCGGGCGACAGGGGGGTCTAATGAAAAACTGTTTTTT

size: .
J: TRBJ1-1
D: .
V: TRBV5-4
CDR3: CASSLEANTEAFF
DNA: TGTGCCAGCAGCTTGGAAGCGAACACTGAAGCTTTCTTT

size: .
J: TRBJ1-3
D: TRBD1
V: TRBV7-2
CDR3: CASSLGLQGAGGNTIYF
DNA: TGTGCCAGCAGCTTAGGCCTACAGGGGGCTGGTGGAAACACCATATATTTT

size: .
J: TRBJ1-1
D: TRBD1
V: TRBV29-1
CDR3: CSGGFDRETFF
DNA: TGCAGCGGTGGATTTGACAGGGAGACTTTCTTT

size: .
J: TRBJ2-7
D: .
V: TRBV10-3
CDR3: CAISDGIHYEQYF
DNA: TGTGCCATCAGCGACGGCATACACTACGAGCAGTACTTC

size: once
J: TRBJ2-2
D: TRBD1
V: TRBV5-1
CDR3: CASSLAGGSNTGELFF
DNA: TGCGCCAGCAGCTTGGCAGGGGGATCGAACACCGGGGAGCTGTTTTTT

size: .
J: TRBJ2-7
D: .
V: TRBV7-2
CDR3: CASRSGMEQYF
DNA: TGTGCCAGCAGGTCCGGGATGGAGCAGTACTTC

size: few
J: TRBJ1-2
D: .
V: TRBV5-5
CDR3: CASSPQIGNYGYTF
DNA: TGTGCCAGCAGCCCTCAGATTGGAAACTATGGCTACACCTTC

size: .
J: TRBJ2-7
D: .
V: TRBV19
CDR3: CASSISPGRSSYEQYF
DNA: TGTGCCAGTAGTATCTCCCCCGGGAGAAGCTCCTACGAGCAGTACTTC

size: .
J: TRBJ1-5
D: .
V: TRBV5-6
CDR3: CASSLGGALGWPQHF
DNA: TGTGCCAGCAGCTTAGGCGGGGCTCTAGGATGGCCCCAGCATTTT